This T cell receptor beta chain stems from a study of beta chain features in type 1 diabetes. Study context: Sorted cells from all samples, numbering about 98 million, were examined.

The authors took one heparinised blood draw, averaging about 120 mL, from each donor. The study's findings and limits: Significant though moderate, a shortening of TCRB CDR3s appeared in all four CD4+ subsets of Type 1 diabetes patients.

The sequenced template was cDNA made from the entire isolated RNA. Approximately 3.6 million reads per sample on average were obtained from naive, central memory and regulatory T cell samples. The assay was immunoSEQ multiplex PCR, and TCRdb's table has in-frame clones only and misses some. The data contain under 300,000 clones, 25% to 30% of them seen just once; the ten biggest clones take up roughly 4.1%. The CDR3 spans 11 residues. The germline CDR1 and CDR2 sequences are SQVTM and ANQGSEA. V was cut by 7 bases and J by 5 bases, with 11 bases left in between. This clone came up a few times. Antigen unknown.

Material for sequencing was central memory CD4+ T cells from blood. This chain joins TRBV29-1 and TRBJ1-2; TRBD1 is a possible D gene (6 bases). The receptor was derived from a man in his thirties or forties in good health. The CDR3 here is CSAGGGYGYTF. In nucleotides, the CDR3 is TGCAGCGCGGGGGGCGGATATGGCTACACCTTC.